The 22 T cell receptor beta chains reported below all come from one sample, sequenced in a study of identical twins. TCRdb called the 5' RACE reads again in MiXCR, with one record for every CDR3 protein. The repertoire holds roughly 770,000 distinct CDR3 sequences, 15% to 20% seen once, with about an eighth in the top ten. The same data also contributed to another study, on T cells expressing NK-cell markers.

The sample taken for sequencing was PBMCs. These receptors all come from a woman aged 18-29 years in good health.

This clonotype was seen a handful of times. The chain is built from TRBV20-1 and TRBJ1-2, with TRBD1 as a possible D gene (6 bases). Germline V CDR1 and CDR2: DFQATT, SNEGSKA (reference sequence). With 5 bases removed from V and 9 bases from J, the gap between germline ends came to 10 bases. The CDR3 length is 10 residues. DNA for the CDR3: TGCAGTGCTTCAGGGGTTAGCTACACCTTC. Its protein is CSASGVSYTF.

This clonotype was picked up a small number of times. The DNA for the CDR3 is TGTGCCAGCAGCTTGGCGACAGCCTATGGCTACACCTTC. This sequence encodes CASSLATAYGYTF. The V and J genes are TRBV7-2 and TRBJ1-2; possible D gene TRBD1, 5 bases. V was pared by 3 bases and J by 4 bases, with 9 bases between. The germline V gene has CDR1 SGHTA and CDR2 FQGNSA. The CDR3 sequence is 13 residues long.

This chain joins TRBV6-1 and TRBJ2-3; the D is unclear. The CDR3 extends over 13 amino acids. Per the germline V gene, CDR1 is MNHNS and CDR2 is SASEGT. The V and J ends lost 6 bases and 6 bases respectively, with 13 bases between them. Here the CDR3 reads CASSAPSTDTQYF. CDR3 coding DNA: TGTGCCAGCAGCGCGCCGTCTACTGATACGCAGTATTTT.

This clonotype was seen a handful of times. The chain links TRBV12-3 or TRBV12-4 to TRBJ2-3; no clear D. The CDR3 is made up of 12 amino acids. The V and J ends lost 7 bases and 2 bases respectively, with 7 bases between them. The CDR3 DNA reads TGTGCCAGCATCCTGGCCACAGATACGCAGTATTTT. Residues: CASILATDTQYF.

This clonotype appeared many times. The chain has TRBV12-3 or TRBV12-4 and TRBJ2-1; unclear D gene. Trimming left V 5 bases short and J 7 bases short, with 12 bases between. The CDR3 loop spans 13 amino acids. The DNA for the CDR3 is TGTGCCAGCAGTCTTCGGATGGGGAATGAGCAGTTCTTC. Translation: CASSLRMGNEQFF.

The chain combines TRBV30 with TRBJ1-1, with D possibly being TRBD1 (5 bases). CDR1 and CDR2 (germline): GTSNPN, SVGIG (reference sequence). V shed 3 bases and J shed 5 bases, with 16 bases lying between them. The CDR3 length is 14 residues. The CDR3 bases are TGTGCCTGGAGCTACCCGGGGGTAGGGACTGAAGCTTTCTTT. This translates into CAWSYPGVGTEAFF.

The chain carries TRBV7-3 and TRBJ1-2; TRBD1 might be the D (5 bases). The CDR3 is 14 residues long. V lost 6 bases, J lost 5 bases, and 16 bases lay in between. The germline CDR1 and CDR2 sequences are SGHTA and FQGTGA. The CDR3 loop reads CASSGMGVGYGYTF. CDR3 nucleotides: TGTGCCAGCAGTGGGATGGGGGTGGGGTATGGCTACACCTTC.

The V gene is TRBV4-3, the J gene TRBJ2-7; D unresolved. V lost 0 bases and J lost 0, with 9 bases in between. The germline CDR1 and CDR2 sequences are LGHNA and YSLEER. The CDR3 is 15 amino acids. The CDR3 nucleotides read TGCGCCAGCAGCCAAGATTTGGCCAGCTCCTACGAGCAGTACTTC. It translates to CASSQDLASSYEQYF.

This clonotype has only a few counts. The chain links TRBV6-1 to TRBJ2-7; TRBD2 might be the D (6 bases). Germline V gene sequence: CDR1 MNHNS, CDR2 SASEGT. CDR3 length: 12 amino acids. V dropped 3 bases and J dropped 3 bases, with 6 bases sitting between them. The CDR3 is CASSEEGYEQYF. In DNA, the CDR3 is TGTGCCAGCAGTGAGGAGGGCTACGAGCAGTACTTC.

This clonotype was detected a few times. CDR3 in amino acids: CASSTVGGDTDTQYF. Written as DNA, the CDR3 is TGTGCCAGCAGCACGGTTGGGGGAGACACAGATACGCAGTATTTT. The rearrangement joins TRBV7-9 to TRBJ2-3; tentatively, D is TRBD1 or TRBD2 (5 bases each). Looked up from germline, CDR1 is SEHNR and CDR2 is FQNEAQ (reference sequence). V dropped 5 bases and J dropped 2 bases, with 14 bases sitting between them. This CDR3 is built from 15 residues.

This clonotype has more than one count but fewer than ten. The rearrangement joins TRBV20-1 to TRBJ2-5; 11 positions match TRBD1. V lost 1 base, J lost 5 bases, and 3 bases stayed unmatched. Germline V gives CDR1 DFQATT, CDR2 SNEGSKA (reference sequence). CDR3 length: 14 residues. Here the CDR3 DNA reads TGCAGTGCTAGAGGGACAGGGGGCTATGAGACCCAGTACTTC. Its translation is CSARGTGGYETQYF.

This chain joins TRBV30 and TRBJ1-1, with D tentatively TRBD1 (5 bases). The CDR3 runs 14 residues. Germline values: CDR1 GTSNPN, CDR2 SVGIG (reference sequence). Deletions cut 0 bases from V and 3 bases from J, with 11 bases between. The CDR3: CAWSVRVGDTEAFF. The DNA for the CDR3 is TGTGCCTGGAGTGTGCGGGTAGGGGACACTGAAGCTTTCTTT.

CDR3 protein: CASSRGQDYSPLHF. CDR3 nucleotides: TGTGCCAGCAGTAGAGGACAGGATTATTCACCCCTCCACTTT. The rearrangement joins TRBV6-1 to TRBJ1-6, with TRBD1 identical over 7 bases. The germline gives CDR1 MNHNS, CDR2 SASEGT. This CDR3 spans 14 amino acids. After removal of 5 bases from V and 8 bases from J, the junction contained 6 bases not matched to a gene.

This clonotype was recorded many times. The V gene is TRBV20-1, the J gene TRBJ2-5; D call uncertain. The CDR3 is 14 amino acids. Trimming cost V 3 bases and J 1 base, with 12 bases left between them. The germline gives CDR1 DFQATT, CDR2 SNEGSKA (reference sequence). The chain's CDR3 is CSARTANTQETQYF. DNA of the CDR3: TGCAGTGCTAGGACGGCGAACACCCAAGAGACCCAGTACTTC.

DNA for the CDR3: TGTGCCATCAGAGGAGAGAGACTGAACACTGAAGCTTTCTTT. It translates to CAIRGERLNTEAFF. The V call is TRBV10-3, the J call TRBJ1-1; D remains unclear. The CDR3 consists of 14 residues. Per the germline V gene, CDR1 is ENHRY and CDR2 is SYGVKD. Trimming stripped 6 bases from V and 0 bases from J, with 11 bases between.

This clonotype was observed a handful of times. The rearrangement links TRBV12-3 or TRBV12-4 to TRBJ2-7; a weak D match, TRBD1 (6 bases). The CDR3 loop spans 15 amino acids. The ends were cut back, 4 bases at V and 2 bases at J, with 15 bases in the middle. CDR3 protein: CASSYMPGHPYEQYF. The CDR3, as DNA: TGTGCCAGCAGTTATATGCCGGGACACCCCTACGAGCAGTACTTC.

This chain links TRBV6-2 or TRBV6-3 with TRBJ2-5; D unresolved. The CDR3 has 11 amino acids. CDR1 is MNHEY and CDR2 is SVGEGT in the germline V gene. V lost 2 bases to trimming and J lost 7 bases, with 5 bases between them. The CDR3 DNA sequence: TGTGCCAGCAGTTACCATGGGACCCAGTACTTC. Its protein product is CASSYHGTQYF.

The rearrangement uses TRBV20-1 and TRBJ2-7, with D tentatively TRBD2 (6 bases). The V and J ends lost 4 bases and 1 base respectively, with 11 bases between them. This CDR3 is built from 13 residues. Germline V gene lookup returns CDR1 DFQATT and CDR2 SNEGSKA (reference sequence). CDR3 protein: CSAKFLASYEQYF. CDR3 in DNA: TGCAGTGCTAAATTTCTAGCGTCCTACGAGCAGTACTTC.

The chain couples TRBV20-1 to TRBJ1-4; 7 nucleotides agree with TRBD1. The trim removed 4 bases at V and 8 bases at J, leaving 10 bases unmatched. Germline-derived CDR1 and CDR2 are DFQATT and SNEGSKA (reference sequence). CDR3 length equals 14 residues. CDR3 sequence reads: CSATGQQPVEKLFF. CDR3 DNA sequence: TGCAGTGCTACGGGACAGCAGCCGGTGGAAAAACTGTTTTTT.

This clonotype was observed a few times. The V gene is TRBV7-2, the J gene TRBJ1-5, with D hard to call. The V gene's germline CDR1 is SGHTA and CDR2 FQGNSA. V was clipped by 1 base and J by 9 bases, with 10 bases between them. CDR3 length: 13 amino acids. CDR3 sequence: CASSLGPLTPQHF. DNA for the CDR3: TGTGCCAGCAGCTTAGGGCCGCTTACGCCCCAGCATTTT.

This clonotype was counted a few times. The chain is built from TRBV18 and TRBJ2-2; 7 bases map to TRBD1. Germline-derived CDR1 and CDR2 are KGHSH and LQKENI. V lost 3 bases, J lost 6 bases, and 4 bases stayed unmatched. CDR3 size: 14 residues. The CDR3 bases are TGTGCCAGCTCACCCTTACAGGGGTCCGGGGAGCTGTTTTTT. As protein: CASSPLQGSGELFF.

This clonotype has a handful of counts. The rearrangement joins TRBV18 to TRBJ1-5, with D unresolved. Germline loops: CDR1 KGHSH, CDR2 LQKENI. CDR3 size: 14 residues. Trimming took 2 bases from V and 2 from J, leaving 7 bases between them. Written as DNA, the CDR3 is TGTGCCAGCTCACCAGGGAAGGGCAATCAGCCCCAGCATTTT. Protein sequence: CASSPGKGNQPQHF.